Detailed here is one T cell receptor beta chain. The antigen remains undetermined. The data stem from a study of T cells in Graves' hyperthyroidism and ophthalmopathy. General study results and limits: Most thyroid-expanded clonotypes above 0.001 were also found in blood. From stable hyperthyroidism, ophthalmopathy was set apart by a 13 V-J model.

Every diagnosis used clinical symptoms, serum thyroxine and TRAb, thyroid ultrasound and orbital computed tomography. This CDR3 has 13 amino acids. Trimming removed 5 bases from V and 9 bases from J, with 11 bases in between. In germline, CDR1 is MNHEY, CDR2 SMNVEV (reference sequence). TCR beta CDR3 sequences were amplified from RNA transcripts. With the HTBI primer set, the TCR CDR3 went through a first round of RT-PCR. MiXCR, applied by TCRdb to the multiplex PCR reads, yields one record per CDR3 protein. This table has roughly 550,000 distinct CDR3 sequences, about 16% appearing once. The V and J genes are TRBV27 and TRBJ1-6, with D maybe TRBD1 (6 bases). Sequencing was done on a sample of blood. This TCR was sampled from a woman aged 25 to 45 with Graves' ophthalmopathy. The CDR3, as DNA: TGTGCCAGCAGTCTGATCAGGGGTTCACCCCTCCACTTT. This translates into CASSLIRGSPLHF.